This TCR beta chain is from a study of T cells in Graves' hyperthyroidism and ophthalmopathy. Overall study findings and caveats: Ophthalmopathy could be told apart from stable hyperthyroidism with a 13 V-J model.

On this clonotype: Its antigen is as yet unknown.

TCR beta CDR3 sequences were amplified from RNA transcripts. The primer set for the first-round RT-PCR of the TCR CDR3 was HTBI. TCRdb reanalysed the multiplex PCR reads using MiXCR and keeps one entry per CDR3 protein. Seen here are over 700,000 distinct CDR3 sequences, roughly 37% observed once, and the top ten hold approximately 8.7%. Germline V gives CDR1 SGHTA, CDR2 FQGTGA. The CDR3 sequence is 16 residues long. V gave up 5 bases and J gave up 0 bases; unmatched junction bases: 4. This receptor was taken from a man younger than 30 with Graves' hyperthyroidism. The sequenced sample consisted of blood. The chain is built from TRBV7-3 and TRBJ2-6; 7 nucleotides line up with TRBD1. The CDR3 protein is CASSLTGSSGANVLTF. CDR3 bases: TGTGCCAGCAGCCTGACAGGGAGCTCTGGGGCCAACGTCCTGACTTTC.